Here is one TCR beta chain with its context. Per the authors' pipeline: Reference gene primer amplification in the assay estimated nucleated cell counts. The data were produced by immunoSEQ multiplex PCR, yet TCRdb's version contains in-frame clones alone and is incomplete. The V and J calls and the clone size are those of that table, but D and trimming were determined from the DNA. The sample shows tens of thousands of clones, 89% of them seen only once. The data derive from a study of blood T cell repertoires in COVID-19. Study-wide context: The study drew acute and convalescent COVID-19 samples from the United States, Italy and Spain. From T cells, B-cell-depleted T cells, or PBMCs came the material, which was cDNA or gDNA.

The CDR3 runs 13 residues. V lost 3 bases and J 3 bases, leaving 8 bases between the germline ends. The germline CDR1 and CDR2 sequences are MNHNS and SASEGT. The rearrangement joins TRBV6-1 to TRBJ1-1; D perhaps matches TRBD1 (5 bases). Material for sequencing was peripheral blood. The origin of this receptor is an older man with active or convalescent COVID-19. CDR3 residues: CASSDQGYTEAFF. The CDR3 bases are TGTGCCAGCAGTGACCAGGGTTACACTGAAGCTTTCTTT.